The 28 T cell receptor beta chains presented below share a single source sample, sequenced in a study of radiation and T cells in renal cell carcinoma. Only in-frame clones appear in the TCRdb table, and some are missing; sequencing was by immunoSEQ multiplex PCR. The sample records 130,000 to 150,000 clones, about nine tenths being singletons. The time point denotes: baseline pretreatment blood. Treatment defined: 15 Gy SBRT to primary tumor, nephrectomy 4 weeks later. Sequenced material: blood, taken from a patient whose treatment included radiotherapy and nephrectomy. The receptors stem from a woman between 70 and 85 years old with renal cell carcinoma.

This chain links TRBV2 with TRBJ2-3; 10 bases fit TRBD2. V trimming: 7 bases; J trimming: 4 bases; junction bases outside the gene matches: 11. The CDR3 has 16 residues. CDR1 is SNHLY and CDR2 is FYNNEI in the germline V gene. In nucleotides, the CDR3 is TGTGCCAGCATGGGCGGAGCGGGGGGGCTGGCAGATACGCAGTATTTT. Translating it yields CASMGGAGGLADTQYF.

The chain is built from TRBV19 and TRBJ1-2; D not certain. The V gene lost 2 bases and the J gene lost 8 bases, with 12 bases spanning the gap. The length of the CDR3 is 13 residues. Germline CDR1 reads LNHDA; CDR2 reads SQIVND (reference sequence). CDR3 sequence (DNA): TGTGCCAGTAGTATAAAATTAGGGAACGGCTACACCTTC. The encoded protein is CASSIKLGNGYTF.

This sequence joins TRBV10-3 and TRBJ1-2; D might be TRBD1 (5 bases). The germline CDR1 and CDR2 sequences are ENHRY and SYGVKD. The CDR3 loop spans 12 amino acids. Deletions cut 8 bases from V and 3 bases from J, with 10 bases between. CDR3 loop: CAIVRGDYGYTF. CDR3 DNA sequence: TGTGCCATCGTACGGGGGGACTATGGCTACACCTTC.

The V gene is TRBV2, the J gene TRBJ1-3, with TRBD1 matching 10 bases. J lost 9 bases, V lost 7 bases, and 6 bases had no gene match. The germline V gene has CDR1 SNHLY and CDR2 FYNNEI. The CDR3 is made up of 13 amino acids. Here the CDR3 reads CASKRGQGSTIYF. CDR3 in DNA: TGTGCCAGCAAAAGGGGACAGGGGAGCACCATATATTTT.

The genes are TRBV7-3 and TRBJ1-1, with D unresolved. The CDR3 extends over 13 amino acids. The V and J ends lost 6 bases and 1 base respectively, with 9 bases between them. Germline V CDR1 and CDR2: SGHTA, FQGTGA. The DNA of the CDR3 is TGTGCCAGCAGTAAGACGGGGAACACTGAAGCTTTCTTT. This encodes CASSKTGNTEAFF.

The rearrangement links TRBV11-3 to TRBJ1-6; perhaps TRBD1 as D (6 bases). Germline-derived CDR1 and CDR2 are SGHNT and YENEEA. There are 19 residues in the CDR3. Deletions cut 1 base from V and 0 bases from J, with 16 bases between. The CDR3 spells CASSLVGGAGSSYNSPLHF. The CDR3 nucleotides read TGTGCCAGCAGCTTAGTGGGGGGCGCGGGAAGCTCCTATAATTCACCCCTCCACTTT. Full variable domain (remainder filled in from reference TRBV11-3 and TRBJ1-6): EAGVVQSPRYKIIEKKQPVAFWCNPISGHNTLYWYLQNLGQGPELLIRYENEEAVDDSQLPKDRFSAERLKGVDSTLKIQPAELGDSAVYLCASSLVGGAGSSYNSPLHFGNGTRLTVT.

The chain uses TRBV28 and TRBJ1-2; 9 bases are shared with TRBD1. Germline V gene lookup returns CDR1 MDHEN and CDR2 SYDVKM. CDR3 length: 15 amino acids. After removal of 6 bases from V and 2 bases from J, the junction contained 7 bases not matched to a gene. CDR3: CASSNPGQGNYGYTF. The CDR3 DNA reads as TGTGCCAGCAGCAACCCGGGACAGGGAAACTATGGCTACACCTTC.

This chain uses TRBV28 with TRBJ1-6; 9 bases map to TRBD1. Losses at the gene ends were 6 bases for V and 7 bases for J; bases not matched to a gene: 4. The CDR3 spans 14 residues. The germline V gene encodes CDR1 MDHEN and CDR2 SYDVKM. The CDR3 is CASRTGGWNSPLHF. In nucleotides, the CDR3 is TGTGCCAGCAGAACAGGGGGCTGGAATTCACCCCTCCACTTT.

The chain joins TRBV20-1 to TRBJ2-3; no reliable D call. CDR1 is DFQATT, CDR2 SNEGSKA, per germline (reference sequence). This CDR3 contains 11 residues. The V end was cut by 1 base, the J end by 6 bases, with 5 bases between. The CDR3 spells CSARGGDTQYF. CDR3 DNA: TGCAGTGCTAGAGGGGGTGATACGCAGTATTTT.

The chain employs TRBV29-1 and TRBJ1-2; the D gene is possibly TRBD1 (6 bases). The CDR3 has 12 amino acids. CDR1 SQVTM and CDR2 ANQGSEA come from the germline V gene. Trimming took 4 bases from V and 7 from J, leaving 13 bases between them. DNA of the CDR3: TGCAGCGTTGGAGGACAGCACCTTGGCTACACCTTC. It translates to CSVGGQHLGYTF.

The rearrangement uses TRBV7-2 and TRBJ2-3, with 10 bases that match TRBD2. After removal of 4 bases from V and 6 bases from J, the junction contained 7 bases not matched to a gene. The CDR3 runs 15 residues. Germline assignment: CDR1 SGHTA and CDR2 FQGNSA. CDR3 bases: TGTGCCAGCAGCTCGAGCGGGGGGGCGGAGGATACGCAGTATTTT. Its translation: CASSSSGGAEDTQYF.

The genes are TRBV19 and TRBJ1-1, with D possibly TRBD1 on 5 matching bases. Germline CDR1 and CDR2: LNHDA and SQIVND (reference sequence). This CDR3 has 15 amino acids. Trimming stripped 5 bases from V and 3 bases from J, with 16 bases between. The CDR3 loop is CASSPRRDGDTEAFF. CDR3 DNA sequence: TGTGCCAGTAGTCCGAGACGGGACGGAGACACTGAAGCTTTCTTT. Drawing the rest from reference TRBV19 and TRBJ1-1, the complete variable domain is DGGITQSPKYLFRKEGQNVTLSCEQNLNHDAMYWYRQDPGQGLRLIYYSQIVNDFQKGDIAEGYSVSREKKESFPLTVTSAQKNPTAFYLCASSPRRDGDTEAFFGQGTRLTVV.

J is TRBJ2-5 and V is TRBV11-3, with D possibly being TRBD1 or TRBD2 (5 bases each). The CDR3 sequence is 14 residues long. Germline CDR1 and CDR2: SGHNT and YENEEA. The V end lost 3 bases, the J end lost 4 bases, and 12 bases lay between the germline ends. CDR3 residues: CASSFRDGRETQYF. The CDR3 bases are TGTGCCAGCAGCTTCAGGGACGGCCGAGAGACCCAGTACTTC.

The chain combines TRBV2 with TRBJ2-7; possible D gene TRBD2, 6 bases. CDR1 SNHLY and CDR2 FYNNEI come from the germline V gene. Trimming left V 6 bases short and J 6 bases short, with 18 bases between. The CDR3 loop spans 14 amino acids. The CDR3: CASRLEGPFGEQYF. The CDR3 coding sequence is TGTGCCAGCAGGCTGGAGGGTCCTTTTGGCGAGCAGTACTTC. The complete variable domain, with remaining parts taken from reference TRBV2 and TRBJ2-7, reads EPEVTQTPSHQVTQMGQEVILRCVPISNHLYFYWYRQILGQKVEFLVSFYNNEISEKSEIFDDQFSVERPDGSNFTLKIRSTKLEDSAMYFCASRLEGPFGEQYFGPGTRLTVT.

The chain links TRBV7-3 to TRBJ2-7; the D is unclear. V lost 2 bases and J 2 bases, leaving 7 bases between the germline ends. Germline V CDR1 and CDR2: SGHTA, FQGTGA. This CDR3 comprises 13 residues. CDR3: CASSLGRAYEQYF. Here the CDR3 DNA reads TGTGCCAGCAGCTTAGGAAGGGCCTACGAGCAGTACTTC.

V is TRBV14 and J is TRBJ2-2; a possible D gene is TRBD1 (5 bases). Trimming shortened V by 1 base and J by 1 base, and 7 bases separated the two germline ends. This CDR3 contains 15 residues. Per the germline V gene, CDR1 is SGHDN and CDR2 is FVKESK. The CDR3 reads CASSQARVNTGELFF. Here the CDR3 DNA reads TGTGCCAGCAGCCAAGCCAGGGTGAACACCGGGGAGCTGTTTTTT.

The V and J genes are TRBV18 and TRBJ2-7; D gene unclear. Germline V gives CDR1 KGHSH, CDR2 LQKENI. With 6 bases removed from V and 5 bases from J, the gap between germline ends came to 11 bases. This CDR3 has 12 amino acids. Here the CDR3 DNA reads TGTGCCAGCTCCCCCGGAATGAACGAGCAGTACTTC. Translation: CASSPGMNEQYF.

The chain couples TRBV13 to TRBJ1-6, with TRBD1 matching over 10 bases. This CDR3 region has 14 residues. V shed 2 bases and J 12 bases; nucleotides not matched to a gene: 4. Germline values: CDR1 PRHDT, CDR2 FYEKMQ (reference sequence). The CDR3 region has the DNA TGTGCCAGCAGCTTATGGGACAGGGGTGAACCCCTCCACTTT. The encoded protein is CASSLWDRGEPLHF.

The chain links TRBV18 to TRBJ2-3, with TRBD2 as a possible D gene (5 bases). Trimming removed 0 bases from V and 0 bases from J, with 10 bases in between. This CDR3 spans 16 amino acids. Germline assignment: CDR1 KGHSH and CDR2 LQKENI. The CDR3 DNA follows: TGTGCCAGCTCACCACCGAGGGTACCTAGCACAGATACGCAGTATTTT. This encodes CASSPPRVPSTDTQYF.

The chain carries TRBV27 and TRBJ1-2, with TRBD1 matching over 11 bases. Germline values: CDR1 MNHEY, CDR2 SMNVEV (reference sequence). The ends lost 4 bases at V and 7 bases at J; junction bases unmatched: 5. The CDR3 contains 14 residues. The CDR3 DNA is TGTGCCAGCAGTTATCGCGGGACAGGGGGTGGCTACACCTTC. Its protein product is CASSYRGTGGGYTF.

The rearrangement joins TRBV4-1 to TRBJ1-2; tentatively, D is TRBD1 (5 bases). Germline CDR1 is MGHRA and CDR2 is YSYEKL. CDR3 length: 14 residues. The V end was cut by 0 bases, the J end by 4 bases, with 9 bases between. The CDR3 bases are TGCGCCAGCAGCCAAGAGAAGGGGTTCTATGGCTACACCTTC. Protein sequence: CASSQEKGFYGYTF.

The rearrangement links TRBV29-1 to TRBJ2-1, with 8 bases matching TRBD1. The germline CDR1 and CDR2 sequences are SQVTM and ANQGSEA. V lost 6 bases, J lost 1 base, and 8 bases stayed unmatched. The CDR3 runs to 15 residues. Here the CDR3 reads CSVAQGGSSYNEQFF. CDR3 sequence (DNA): TGCAGCGTAGCACAGGGGGGCTCTTCCTACAATGAGCAGTTCTTC.

The chain has TRBV5-1 and TRBJ2-2, with 7 positions matching TRBD2. Germline V gene lookup returns CDR1 SGHRS and CDR2 YFSETQ. This CDR3 has 15 residues. Trimming cost V 0 bases and J 5 bases; bases outside gene matches: 4. CDR3 loop: CASSLAAGVTGELFF. The CDR3 DNA follows: TGCGCCAGCAGCTTGGCGGCGGGGGTAACCGGGGAGCTGTTTTTT. The complete variable domain, with remaining parts taken from reference TRBV5-1 and TRBJ2-2, reads KAGVTQTPRYLIKTRGQQVTLSCSPISGHRSVSWYQQTPGQGLQFLFEYFSETQRNKGNFPGRFSGRQFSNSRSEMNVSTLELGDSALYLCASSLAAGVTGELFFGEGSRLTVL.

The CDR3 is CASSRQETQYF. The CDR3 region has the DNA TGTGCCAGCAGCCGTCAAGAGACCCAGTACTTC. V gene TRBV5-6 combines with J gene TRBJ2-5; no firm D call. The CDR3 is 11 residues long. CDR1 SGHDT and CDR2 YYEEEE come from the germline V gene. The V end lost 4 bases, the J end lost 2 bases, and 3 bases lay between the germline ends.

The V and J genes are TRBV2 and TRBJ1-1; D remains ambiguous. From germline, CDR1 is SNHLY and CDR2 FYNNEI. Trimming removed 0 bases from V and 6 bases from J, with 11 bases in between. This CDR3 contains 14 residues. CDR3 in DNA: TGTGCCAGCAGTGAAGCCCGGACGGTAGCTGAAGCTTTCTTT. It translates to CASSEARTVAEAFF.

The sample holds one count of this clone. This chain uses TRBV2 with TRBJ2-5, with D unclear. Matching the DNA end better, TRBJ2-7 makes the J call doubtful. CDR3 length: 12 amino acids. Germline CDR1 and CDR2: SNHLY and FYNNEI. The DNA of the CDR3 is TGTGCCAGCATGGGCACTCCGTACGAGCAGTACTTC. Protein sequence: CASMGTPYEQYF.

This chain links TRBV5-6 with TRBJ1-1, with D perhaps TRBD1 (6 bases). The ends were cut back, 4 bases at V and 4 bases at J, with 11 bases in the middle. The germline V gene encodes CDR1 SGHDT and CDR2 YYEEEE. The CDR3 sequence is 13 residues long. The CDR3 coding sequence is TGTGCCAGCAGCATACAGGGAGGCACTGAAGCTTTCTTT. Encoded protein: CASSIQGGTEAFF. The full variable domain, in which reference TRBV5-6 and TRBJ1-1 provide the parts outside the CDR3, is DAGVTQSPTHLIKTRGQQVTLRCSPKSGHDTVSWYQQALGQGPQFIFQYYEEEERQRGNFPDRFSGHQFPNYSSELNVNALLLGDSALYLCASSIQGGTEAFFGQGTRLTVV.

This chain links TRBV28 with TRBJ1-6; unclear D gene. Trimming removed 1 base at V and 7 bases at J, with 11 bases between. CDR3 size: 15 residues. The germline CDR1 and CDR2 sequences are MDHEN and SYDVKM. The CDR3 DNA sequence: TGTGCCAGCAGTTTATTCCCCGAGATGAATTCACCCCTCCACTTT. Translated: CASSLFPEMNSPLHF.